The source of this TCR beta chain is a study of blood T cell repertoires in COVID-19. Study details: Spain, Italy and the United States supplied samples that represented acute and convalescent COVID-19.

CDR1 and CDR2 (germline): SGHTA, FQGNSA. V was cut by 5 bases and J by 6 bases, with 17 bases left in between. This CDR3 has 15 amino acids. The method was immunoSEQ multiplex PCR; TCRdb's version includes in-frame clones alone and lacks a portion of them. This table holds about 210,000 clones, around 89% found once. This chain joins TRBV7-2 and TRBJ2-1; possibly TRBD2 for D (5 bases). The source of this sequence is a woman between 40 and 55 years old with acute or convalescent COVID-19. The sample comprised peripheral blood. CDR3 amino acids: CASSTLGVAGNEQFF. Written as DNA, the CDR3 is TGTGCCAGCAGCACACTAGGAGTTGCGGGCAATGAGCAGTTCTTC.